Following are 8 T cell receptor beta chains from one sample sequenced in a study of shared clonotypes between healthy human individuals. Generated by immunoSEQ multiplex PCR, the TCRdb table keeps only in-frame clones and is missing some. Altogether 2 million to 3 million clones are present, 93% being singletons, with the ten largest covering approximately 0.36%. The specimen sequenced was naive CD4+ T cells from PBMCs. Subset meaning: CD45RA+ positively selected. These receptors originate from a man aged 18 to 30 in good health. Some clones in this sample may be carry-over from other donors' samples.

The chain couples TRBV13 to TRBJ2-3; possible D gene TRBD2, 6 bases. The germline V gene encodes CDR1 PRHDT and CDR2 FYEKMQ (reference sequence). V lost 4 bases to trimming and J lost 1 base, with 9 bases between them. The CDR3 is 14 residues long. For the CDR3, the DNA is TGTGCCAGCAGCTCGGGGGAGGGCACAGATACGCAGTATTTT. Protein sequence: CASSSGEGTDTQYF.

This clone appeared once. The chain couples TRBV11-2 to TRBJ2-1; 11 bases align to TRBD2. CDR3 length: 15 amino acids. The J segment lost 8 bases and the V segment lost 4 bases, leaving 7 bases of the junction unmatched. Germline assignment: CDR1 SGHAT and CDR2 FQNNGV. The CDR3 coding sequence is TGTGCCAGCAGCTCCAGACTAGCGGGAAACGATGAGCAGTTCTTC. Its translation is CASSSRLAGNDEQFF.

The V gene is TRBV29-1, the J gene TRBJ2-1; 10 bases map to TRBD2. Germline V gives CDR1 SQVTM, CDR2 ANQGSEA. This CDR3 region has 15 residues. The chain's CDR3 is CTTHSSGSSYNEQFF. As DNA, the CDR3 is TGCACCACCCACTCTAGCGGGAGCTCCTACAATGAGCAGTTCTTC.

The CDR3 loop reads CASSPVRSPVGNSNQPQHF. The CDR3 DNA follows: TGTGCCAGCTCACCAGTTCGATCTCCGGTGGGGAATAGCAATCAGCCCCAGCATTTT. The V and J genes are TRBV18 and TRBJ1-5, with D hard to call. Between the trimmed V and J ends, which lost 2 bases and 0 bases, there was a span of 20 bases. Germline values: CDR1 KGHSH, CDR2 LQKENI. CDR3 length: 19 residues.

V gene TRBV4-2 combines with J gene TRBJ1-2; D call uncertain. Germline V CDR1 and CDR2: LGHNA, YNFKEQ. The CDR3 is made up of 15 amino acids. Trimming left V 4 bases short and J 2 bases short, with 14 bases between. CDR3 in DNA: TGTGCCAGCAGCCTCGGTGAGAATTCCAACTATGGCTACACCTTC. The encoded protein is CASSLGENSNYGYTF.

The rearrangement joins TRBV12-5 to TRBJ2-1; D gene uncertain. There are 13 residues in the CDR3. The V gene's germline CDR1 is LGHNT and CDR2 FRNRAP. Trimming shortened V by 4 bases and J by 15 bases, and 19 bases separated the two germline ends. The CDR3 region has the DNA TGTGCTAGTGGTTCCGCGGCGTTTGGGCGCCTGTTCTTC. It is translated as CASGSAAFGRLFF. Together with reference TRBV12-5 and TRBJ2-1, the CDR3 gives the full variable domain: DARVTQTPRHKVTEMGQEVTMRCQPILGHNTVFWYRQTMMQGLELLAYFRNRAPLDDSGMPKDRFSAEMPDATLATLKIQPSEPRDSAVYFCASGSAAFGRLFFGPGTRLTVL.

The rearrangement joins TRBV5-6 to TRBJ2-7; D is uncertain. V was clipped by 4 bases and J by 6 bases, with 14 bases between them. CDR1 and CDR2 (germline): SGHDT, YYEEEE. The CDR3 is 13 residues long. The CDR3: CASSAFSGGEQYF. The CDR3 nucleotides are TGTGCCAGCAGCGCATTTTCGGGCGGCGAGCAGTACTTC.

This clone was detected only a few times. CDR3 coding DNA: TGTGCCAGCAGCGTAGTTTCTTTTGGAGCGTCCCTATCCTACGAGCAGTACTTC. This translates into CASSVVSFGASLSYEQYF. The chain recombines TRBV9 with TRBJ2-7; no definite D call. The CDR3 totals 18 residues. Per germline, CDR1 SGDLS and CDR2 YYNGEE. Deletions cut 0 bases from V and 1 base from J, with 20 bases between.